The clone carrying this T cell receptor beta chain was detected only once. No antigen is known for it. Criteria for exclusion of patients were uncontrolled infection, other autoimmune disease, pregnancy or lactation. The investigators amplified TCR beta CDR3 regions from RNA transcripts. The study used the HTBI primer set for a first-round RT-PCR of the TCR CDR3. MiXCR, applied by TCRdb to the multiplex PCR reads, yields one record per CDR3 protein. Of under 400,000 distinct CDR3 sequences in the sample, roughly 17% were seen once. The data were taken from a study of T cells in Graves' hyperthyroidism and ophthalmopathy. On the study more broadly: Peripheral blood was obtained at initial diagnosis, preceding any treatment.

The CDR3 spans 12 residues. V was pared by 1 base and J by 10 bases, with 5 bases between. In germline, CDR1 is MGHDK, CDR2 SYGVNS. Study-wide results and caveats: Model predictions of ophthalmopathy came a median about six months before onset. In simple terms, a model built on 13 V-J features told ophthalmopathy apart from stable hyperthyroidism.

What was sequenced was blood. The chain couples TRBV25-1 to TRBJ1-6; no firm D call. This clonotype was sampled from a man aged 25 to 45 with Graves' hyperthyroidism. CDR3 loop: CASSESWSPLHF. In DNA, the CDR3 is TGTGCCAGCAGTGAATCGTGGTCACCCCTCCACTTT.